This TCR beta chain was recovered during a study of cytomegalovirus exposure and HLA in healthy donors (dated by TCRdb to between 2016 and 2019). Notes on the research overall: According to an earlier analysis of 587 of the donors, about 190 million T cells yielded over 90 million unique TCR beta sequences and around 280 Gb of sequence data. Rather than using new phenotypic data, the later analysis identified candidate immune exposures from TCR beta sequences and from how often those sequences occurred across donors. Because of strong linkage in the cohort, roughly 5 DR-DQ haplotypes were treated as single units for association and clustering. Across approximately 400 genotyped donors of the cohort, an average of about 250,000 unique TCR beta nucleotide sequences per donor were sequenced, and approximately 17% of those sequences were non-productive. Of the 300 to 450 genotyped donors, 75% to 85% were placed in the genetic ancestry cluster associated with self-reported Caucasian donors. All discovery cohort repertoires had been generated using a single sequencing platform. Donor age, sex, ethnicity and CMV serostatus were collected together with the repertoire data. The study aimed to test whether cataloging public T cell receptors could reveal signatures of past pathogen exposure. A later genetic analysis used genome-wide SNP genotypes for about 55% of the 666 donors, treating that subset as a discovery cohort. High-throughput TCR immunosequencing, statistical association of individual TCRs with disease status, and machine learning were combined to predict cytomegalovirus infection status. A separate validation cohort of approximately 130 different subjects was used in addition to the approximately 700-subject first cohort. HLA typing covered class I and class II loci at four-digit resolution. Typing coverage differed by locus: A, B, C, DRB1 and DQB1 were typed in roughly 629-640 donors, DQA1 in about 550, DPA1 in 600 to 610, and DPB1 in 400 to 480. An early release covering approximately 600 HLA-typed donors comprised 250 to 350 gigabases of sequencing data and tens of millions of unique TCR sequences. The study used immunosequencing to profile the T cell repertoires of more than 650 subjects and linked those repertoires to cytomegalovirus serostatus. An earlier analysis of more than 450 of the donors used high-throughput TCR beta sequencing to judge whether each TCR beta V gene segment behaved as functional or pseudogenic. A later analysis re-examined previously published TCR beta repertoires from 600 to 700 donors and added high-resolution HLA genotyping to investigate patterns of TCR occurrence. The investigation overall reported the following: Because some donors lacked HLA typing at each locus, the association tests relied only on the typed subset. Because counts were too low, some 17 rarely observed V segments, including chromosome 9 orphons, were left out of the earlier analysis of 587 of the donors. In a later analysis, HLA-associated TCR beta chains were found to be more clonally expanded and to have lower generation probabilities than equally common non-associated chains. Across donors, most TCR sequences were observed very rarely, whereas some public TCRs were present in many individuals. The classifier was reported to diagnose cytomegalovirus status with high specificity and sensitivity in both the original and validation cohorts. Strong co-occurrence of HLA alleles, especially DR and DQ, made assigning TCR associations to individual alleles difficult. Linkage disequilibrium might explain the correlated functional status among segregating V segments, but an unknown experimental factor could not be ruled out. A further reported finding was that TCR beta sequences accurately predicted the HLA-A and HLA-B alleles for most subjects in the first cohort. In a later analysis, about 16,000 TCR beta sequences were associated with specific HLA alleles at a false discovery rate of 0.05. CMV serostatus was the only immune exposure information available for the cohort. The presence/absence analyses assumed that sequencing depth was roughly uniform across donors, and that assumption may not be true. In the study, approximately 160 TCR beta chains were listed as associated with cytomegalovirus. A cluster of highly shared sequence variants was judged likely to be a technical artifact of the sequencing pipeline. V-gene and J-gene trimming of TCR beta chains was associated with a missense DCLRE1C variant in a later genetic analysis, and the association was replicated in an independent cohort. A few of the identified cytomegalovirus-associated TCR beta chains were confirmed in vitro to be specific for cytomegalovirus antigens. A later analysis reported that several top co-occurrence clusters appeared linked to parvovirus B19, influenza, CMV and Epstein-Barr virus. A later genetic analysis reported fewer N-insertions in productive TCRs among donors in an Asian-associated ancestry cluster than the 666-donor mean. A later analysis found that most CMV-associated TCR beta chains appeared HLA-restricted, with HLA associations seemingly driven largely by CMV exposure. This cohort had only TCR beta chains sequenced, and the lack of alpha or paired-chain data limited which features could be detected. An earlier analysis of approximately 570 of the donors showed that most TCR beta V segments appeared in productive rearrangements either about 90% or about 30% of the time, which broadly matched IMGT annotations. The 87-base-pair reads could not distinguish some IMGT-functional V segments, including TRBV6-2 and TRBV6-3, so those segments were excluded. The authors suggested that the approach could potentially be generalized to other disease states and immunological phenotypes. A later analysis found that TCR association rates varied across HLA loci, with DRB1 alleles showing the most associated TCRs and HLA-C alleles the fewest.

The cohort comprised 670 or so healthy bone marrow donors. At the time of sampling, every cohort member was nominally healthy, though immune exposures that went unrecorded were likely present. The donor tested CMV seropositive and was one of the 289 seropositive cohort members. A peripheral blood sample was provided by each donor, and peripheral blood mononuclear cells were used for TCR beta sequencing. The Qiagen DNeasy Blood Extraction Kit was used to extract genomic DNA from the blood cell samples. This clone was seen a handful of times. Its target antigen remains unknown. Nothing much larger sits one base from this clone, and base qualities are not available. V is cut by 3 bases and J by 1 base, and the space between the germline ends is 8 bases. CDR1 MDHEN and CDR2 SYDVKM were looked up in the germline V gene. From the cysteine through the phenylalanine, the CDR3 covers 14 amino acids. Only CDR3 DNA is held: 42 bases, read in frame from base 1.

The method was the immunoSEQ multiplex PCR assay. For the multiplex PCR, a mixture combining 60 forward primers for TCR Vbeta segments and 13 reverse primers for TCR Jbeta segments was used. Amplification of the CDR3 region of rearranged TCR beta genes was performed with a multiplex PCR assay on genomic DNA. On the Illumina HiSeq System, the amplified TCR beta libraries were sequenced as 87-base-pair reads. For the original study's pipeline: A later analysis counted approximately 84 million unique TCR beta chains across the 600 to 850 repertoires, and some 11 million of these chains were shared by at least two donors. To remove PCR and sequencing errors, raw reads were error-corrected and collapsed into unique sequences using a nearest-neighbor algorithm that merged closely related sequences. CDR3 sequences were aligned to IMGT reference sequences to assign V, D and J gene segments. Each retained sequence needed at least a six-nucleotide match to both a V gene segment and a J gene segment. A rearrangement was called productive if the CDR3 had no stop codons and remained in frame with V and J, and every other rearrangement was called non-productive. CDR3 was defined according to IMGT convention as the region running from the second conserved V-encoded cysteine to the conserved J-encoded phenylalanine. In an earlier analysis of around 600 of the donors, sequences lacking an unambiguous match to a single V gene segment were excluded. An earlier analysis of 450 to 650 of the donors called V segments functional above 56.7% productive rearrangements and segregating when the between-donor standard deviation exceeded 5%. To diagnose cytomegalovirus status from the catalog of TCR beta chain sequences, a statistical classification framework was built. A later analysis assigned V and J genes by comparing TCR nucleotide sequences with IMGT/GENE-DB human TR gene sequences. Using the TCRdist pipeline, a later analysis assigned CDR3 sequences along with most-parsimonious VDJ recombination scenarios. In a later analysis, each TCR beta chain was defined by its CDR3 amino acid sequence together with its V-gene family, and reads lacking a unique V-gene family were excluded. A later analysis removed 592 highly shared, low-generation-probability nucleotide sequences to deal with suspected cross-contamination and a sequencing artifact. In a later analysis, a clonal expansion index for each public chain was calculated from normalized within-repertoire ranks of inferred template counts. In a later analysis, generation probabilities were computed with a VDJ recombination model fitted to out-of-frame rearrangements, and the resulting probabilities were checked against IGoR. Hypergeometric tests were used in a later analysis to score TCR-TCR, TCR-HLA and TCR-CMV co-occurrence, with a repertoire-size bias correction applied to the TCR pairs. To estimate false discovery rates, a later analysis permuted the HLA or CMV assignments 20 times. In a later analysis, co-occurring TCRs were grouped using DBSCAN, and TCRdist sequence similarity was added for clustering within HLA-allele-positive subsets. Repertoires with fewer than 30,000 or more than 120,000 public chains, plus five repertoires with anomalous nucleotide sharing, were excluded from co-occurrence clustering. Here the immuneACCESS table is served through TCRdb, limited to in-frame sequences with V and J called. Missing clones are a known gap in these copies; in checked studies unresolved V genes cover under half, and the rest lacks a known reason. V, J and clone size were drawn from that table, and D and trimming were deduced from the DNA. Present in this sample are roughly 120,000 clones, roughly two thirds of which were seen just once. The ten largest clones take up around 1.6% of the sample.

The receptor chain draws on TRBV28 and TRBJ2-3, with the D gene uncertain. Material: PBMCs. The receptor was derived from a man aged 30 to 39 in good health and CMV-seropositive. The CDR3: CASSFEQRTDTQYF. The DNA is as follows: TGTGCCAGCAGTTTCGAACAGCGCACAGATACGCAGTATTTT.